These T cell receptor beta chains were read from a single sample in a study of shared clonotypes between healthy human individuals. Repertoires were generated with immunoSEQ multiplex PCR, while TCRdb's copy carries only in-frame clones and drops some. The table lists roughly 1.4 million clones, around 98.5% of them singletons. The specimen sequenced was naive CD4+ T cells sorted from blood. The receptors were gathered from a man aged 25 to 45 in good health. Both conserved end residues are part of each CDR3. Each record gives: J gene, D gene, V gene, clone size, CDR3 DNA, CDR3 protein. A D gene is named only where the DNA matches it firmly. Not every row has a clone size; where given, it reads once, few, many or a size class.

J: TRBJ2-2
D: .
V: TRBV5-1
size: .
DNA: TGCGCCAGCAGCTTAGGAGTAGCGGCGAACACCGGGGAGCTGTTTTTT
CDR3: CASSLGVAANTGELFF

J: TRBJ1-1
D: .
V: TRBV14
size: .
DNA: TGTGGGGGGCAGGGTGGAGTGATCACTGAAGCTTTCTTT
CDR3: CGGQGGVITEAFF

J: TRBJ2-5
D: .
V: TRBV5-1
size: .
DNA: TGCGCCAGCAGCGCTGAGGTGGAGTCAATCAAAGAGACCCAGTACTTC
CDR3: CASSAEVESIKETQYF

J: TRBJ2-5
D: TRBD2
V: TRBV7-8
size: .
DNA: TGTGCCAGCACCCCCCTAGCGGGAGGACGAGAGACCCAGTACTTC
CDR3: CASTPLAGGRETQYF

J: TRBJ1-5
D: TRBD1
V: TRBV15
size: .
DNA: TGTGCCACCAGCAGAGCTAAATGGGAGGGGACAGATAATCAGCCCCAGCATTTT
CDR3: CATSRAKWEGTDNQPQHF

J: TRBJ2-1
D: .
V: TRBV28
size: .
DNA: TGTGCCAGCAGTTTGTATAGCGGTGAGCAGTTCTTC
CDR3: CASSLYSGEQFF

J: TRBJ2-7
D: .
V: TRBV7-8
size: .
DNA: TGTGCCAGCAGCTTAGGGTACTCCTACGAGCAGTACTTC
CDR3: CASSLGYSYEQYF

J: TRBJ2-3
D: .
V: TRBV5-1
size: once
DNA: TGCGCCAGCAGCTTGGTAGACAGAAGCACAGATACGCAGTATTTT
CDR3: CASSLVDRSTDTQYF

J: TRBJ2-2
D: TRBD1
V: TRBV5-1
size: .
DNA: TGCGCCAGCAGCCCGGACAGGTCCTACGGGGAGCTGTTTTTT
CDR3: CASSPDRSYGELFF

J: TRBJ2-3
D: .
V: TRBV10-1
size: .
DNA: TGCGCCAGCAGTGAGTCCCCAGGCACAGATACGCAGTATTTT
CDR3: CASSESPGTDTQYF

J: TRBJ2-6
D: .
V: TRBV25-1
size: .
DNA: TGTGCCAGCAGTGGCTCTGGGGCCAACGTCCTGACTTTC
CDR3: CASSGSGANVLTF

J: TRBJ2-2
D: .
V: TRBV7-3
size: once
DNA: TGTGCCAGCAGCTCCAGGGTCGTGGGGGAGCTGTTTTTT
CDR3: CASSSRVVGELFF